Reported below is one T cell receptor beta chain. This clone showed up just once. Its antigen target is currently unknown. No base qualities exist here, and no much larger clone lies one base off it. The library was produced with the immunoSEQ multiplex PCR assay. Rearranged TCR beta chain sequences were amplified using the hsTCRB Kit according to the manufacturer's protocol. An Illumina MiSeq was used to sequence the TCRB libraries. The study's processing was this. The kit vendor's proprietary platform handled demultiplexing, trimming and gene mapping. Imported from immuneACCESS, the table was reduced by TCRdb to in-frame sequences with V and J called. These copies leave out some clones; in studies compared against another copy, an unresolved V gene accounts for under half, and the cause of the remainder is not known. V and J calls and clone size are those listed in that table; D and trimming were worked out from the DNA. This sample holds around 62,000 clones; about 88% were observed only once. 1.5% to 2% of the sample comes from the top ten.

These data belong to a study of a mutant IDH1 vaccine in newly diagnosed glioma (dated by TCRdb to about 2021). Concerning the study at large: Across visits V03 through V10, patients got a total of eight vaccinations, given in weeks 1, 3, 5, 7, 11, 15, 19 and 23. Vaccination began 4-6 weeks after radiotherapy alone, or alongside temozolomide cycles in the chemotherapy-containing groups. Of the 25 to 35 patients who were treated, about 62% were male and about 40% were female, and the mean age was roughly 40 years. Before enrollment, patients had received standard therapy of radiotherapy alone, temozolomide alone, or radiochemotherapy with temozolomide; most received the combination. Peripheral blood was collected at six visits: V03 (baseline), V05, V07, V10, V12 and V13. For exploratory analyses, around 26 treated patients had longitudinal TCRB deep sequencing done wherever samples were available. Findings and caveats that apply to the study as a whole: Availability determined which PBMC samples were chosen for TCRB deep sequencing. Across multiple MHC alleles, vaccine-induced immune responses were seen in around 93% of patients. Pseudoprogression appeared unrelated to alterations in the top peripheral T cell clonotypes detected by TCRB sequencing. It was noted by the authors that analyses of patient blood samples could not be reproduced owing to sample limitations.

The sample's time point label, in plain terms: week 11, during vaccination. Every vaccine dose consisted of 300 ug of a 20-mer mutant IDH1 peptide in Montanide, administered subcutaneously together with topical imiquimod. The donors had newly diagnosed IDH1-mutant astrocytomas of WHO grade 3 or 4 that showed loss of nuclear ATRX. The samples were drawn from NOA16, a multicentre, single-arm, open-label phase I trial in Germany that tested a mutant IDH1 peptide vaccine in humans for the first time. Genomic DNA for TCRB sequencing was extracted from EDTA blood using the DNeasy Blood and Tissue Kit. Reading the germline V gene gives CDR1 SGHTA and CDR2 FQGNSA. The CDR3 contains 16 residues, cysteine and phenylalanine counted. Only the CDR3 region is kept as DNA, spanning 48 bases read in frame from base 1. V is clipped by 0 bases and J by 1 base, and the sequence between their germline boundaries is 9 bases long.

The sample in question was PBMCs, obtained from a glioma patient whose treatment included an IDH1 peptide vaccine. This chain is built from TRBV7-2 and TRBJ2-2; tentative D gene TRBD1, with 5 bases matching. This receptor was identified in a man in his forties or fifties with glioma. CDR3 reads: CASSLAGLVNTGELFF. Read as DNA, the sequence is TGTGCCAGCAGCTTAGCGGGGCTCGTGAACACCGGGGAGCTGTTTTTT.